A selection of T cell receptor beta chains follows, all from one sample in a study of T cells in Graves' hyperthyroidism and ophthalmopathy. TCRdb reprocessed the multiplex PCR reads with MiXCR, giving one entry per CDR3 protein. The table includes about 610,000 distinct CDR3 sequences, about 15% detected once. The sequenced sample consisted of blood. These receptors were obtained from a woman aged 40 to 50 with Graves' ophthalmopathy. Each CDR3 is given with its conserved first and last residue. The D gene is left open where the match is weak. Size is stated for part of the rows, as once, few or many counts, or as a class when the clone is expanded.

d_call clone_size j_call v_call cdr3_nt cdr3_aa
- many TRBJ2-7 TRBV11-2 TGTGCCAGCAGCCCCATCCCGGAGGATATGAACCGGCAGTACTTC CASSPIPEDMNRQYF
- many TRBJ2-5 TRBV12-3/TRBV12-4 TGTGCCAGCAGGCCGAGGACCGGCGGAGAGACCCAGTACTTC CASRPRTGGETQYF
TRBD1 many TRBJ2-4 TRBV6-2/TRBV6-3 TGTGCCAGCAGTACCGACAGGGTTTTAAACATTCAGTACTTC CASSTDRVLNIQYF
- - TRBJ1-5 TRBV6-1 TGTGCCAGCAGTGAAAGGGGGGCCCCGCGCCGACCCCAGCATTTT CASSERGAPRRPQHF
- - TRBJ2-2 TRBV24-1 TGTGCCACCAGTGAATTAGGCGCCTCCGGAACCGGGGAGCTGTTTTTT CATSELGASGTGELFF
- many TRBJ2-2 TRBV5-1 TGCGCCAGCAGCCCAGAGAGCGGGACAAACACCGGGGAGCTGTTTTTT CASSPESGTNTGELFF
- many TRBJ2-2 TRBV12-3/TRBV12-4 TGTGCCAGCAGGTCTACCTACACCGGGGAGCTGTTTTTT CASRSTYTGELFF
TRBD1 - TRBJ1-6 TRBV30 TGTGCCTGGAGAGGACAGGGCGATTCACCCCTCCACTTT CAWRGQGDSPLHF
TRBD1 few TRBJ2-4 TRBV30 TGTGCCTGGAGCGAGACAGGGGGGAACATTCAGTACTTC CAWSETGGNIQYF
TRBD1 - TRBJ2-3 TRBV24-1 TGTGCCACCAGTCTCGGACAGGGACGGGTCGATACGCAGTATTTT CATSLGQGRVDTQYF
- many TRBJ1-2 TRBV12-3/TRBV12-4 TGTGCCAGCAGTGCTACCAGGCGCTCCCTAAACTATGGCTACACCTTC CASSATRRSLNYGYTF
- many TRBJ1-6 TRBV12-3/TRBV12-4 TGTGCCAGCACAGAGAGGGGAGGGTTCGGGTATAATTCACCCCTCCACTTT CASTERGGFGYNSPLHF
TRBD1 many TRBJ2-7 TRBV4-1 TGCGCCAGCAGCCAAAGAGGGACAGGGTTTGACGAGCAGTACTTC CASSQRGTGFDEQYF
TRBD1 few TRBJ1-2 TRBV29-1 TGCAGCGCCGAAGGACAGGTCTATGGCTACACCTTC CSAEGQVYGYTF
- many TRBJ1-2 TRBV6-1 TGTGCCAGCAAGTCTATAGGAGATGGCTACACCTTC CASKSIGDGYTF
TRBD1 many TRBJ2-7 TRBV28 TGTGCCAGCAGTCCTCGACAGGGGAACGAGCAGTACTTC CASSPRQGNEQYF
- many TRBJ1-5 TRBV6-1 TGTGCCAGCAGGGTCGTTTTCAGTCAGCCCCAGCATTTT CASRVVFSQPQHF
- many TRBJ1-1 TRBV5-1 TGCGCCAGCAGCCCCATCGATATGAACACTGAAGCTTTCTTT CASSPIDMNTEAFF
TRBD1 many TRBJ2-7 TRBV13 TGTGCCAGCAGTTTAGGGACAGGGAAATACGAGCAGTACTTC CASSLGTGKYEQYF
- few TRBJ1-2 TRBV5-1 TGCGCCAGCAGCTCGACCGGAGGGGCCGCTTCCGAGGGCTACACCTTC CASSSTGGAASEGYTF
- many TRBJ2-7 TRBV29-1 TGCAGCGTTGAACTTCCAGCCTCCTACGAGCAGTACTTC CSVELPASYEQYF
- - TRBJ1-1 TRBV28 TGTGCCAGCAGGTTGGATGTTTCTGAAGCTTTCTTT CASRLDVSEAFF
TRBD1 - TRBJ2-5 TRBV11-1 TGTGCCAGCAGCCAACGACAGGGGGCAGAGACCCAGTACTTC CASSQRQGAETQYF
- many TRBJ2-7 TRBV11-2 TGTGCCAGCAGCACACGCCAGGCCTCGAATACCTACGAGCAGTACTTC CASSTRQASNTYEQYF
- many TRBJ2-2 TRBV7-2 TGTGCCAGCAGCTTAAACCAGGGGAACACCGGGGAGCTGTTTTTT CASSLNQGNTGELFF
TRBD1 many TRBJ2-7 TRBV6-5 TGTGCCAGCAGGGGACCGGGACAGGGCCTTTCCTACGAGCAGTACTTC CASRGPGQGLSYEQYF
- many TRBJ1-5 TRBV12-3/TRBV12-4 TGTGCCAGCATGAGGAGGGGCCTCAATCAGCCCCAGCATTTT CASMRRGLNQPQHF
- - TRBJ1-3 TRBV19 TGTGCCAGTAGTATGGAACAGTCCTCTGGAAACACCATATATTTT CASSMEQSSGNTIYF
- - TRBJ1-2 TRBV27 TGTGCCAGCAGTGATCCGGGACGAAGCTACTATGGCTACACCTTC CASSDPGRSYYGYTF
TRBD1 few TRBJ2-7 TRBV15 TGTGCCACCAGCAGAGATATCCCGGGACAGGGGGCCTCCTACGAGCAGTACTTC CATSRDIPGQGASYEQYF
- many TRBJ2-7 TRBV11-3 TGTGCCAGCAGCTCCGGCTCTATTTTGGGGGAGCAGTACTTC CASSSGSILGEQYF
- - TRBJ1-2 TRBV5-1 TGCGCCAGCAGCTTGGAGGGACTTCCTAACTATGGCTACACCTTC CASSLEGLPNYGYTF
TRBD2 - TRBJ2-5 TRBV15 TGTGCCACCAGCAGAGATCTCGGGGGGGAACTTGAACAGGAGACCCAGTACTTC CATSRDLGGELEQETQYF
TRBD2 many TRBJ2-2 TRBV6-1 TGTGCCAGCAGTAGAACCGGGACTAGCGTCGCCGGGGAGCTGTTTTTT CASSRTGTSVAGELFF
- many TRBJ2-7 TRBV6-1 TGTGCCAGCGGCGAACCGGGTAGAACGGACGAGCAGTACTTC CASGEPGRTDEQYF
- few TRBJ2-7 TRBV7-9 TGTGCCAGCAGCTTAGAGGAGCTCGACGAGCAGTACTTC CASSLEELDEQYF
- many TRBJ2-5 TRBV12-3/TRBV12-4 TGTGCCAGCACCTCCCTTGGGGAGACCCAGTACTTC CASTSLGETQYF
TRBD2 many TRBJ2-7 TRBV3-1 TGTGCCAGCCGGGGAGGGCCCTCCTACGAGCAGTACTTC CASRGGPSYEQYF
- many TRBJ2-5 TRBV3-1 TGTGCCAGCAGCCCGGCCGGACAGACCCAAGAGACCCAGTACTTC CASSPAGQTQETQYF
TRBD2 - TRBJ2-7 TRBV27 TGTGCCAGCAGTTTAGGGCTAGCGGGAACTTCCTCCTACGAGCAGTACTTC CASSLGLAGTSSYEQYF
TRBD2 many TRBJ2-5 TRBV7-2 TGTGCCAGCAGCTCGTGGACTAGCAGGGAGACCCAGTACTTC CASSSWTSRETQYF
- many TRBJ2-2 TRBV7-3 TGTGCCAGCAGCTTAAACCCTCATATAATGGGACCAAACACCGGGGAGCTGTTTTTT CASSLNPHIMGPNTGELFF
- few TRBJ1-1 TRBV4-1 TGCGCCAGCAGCCAAGATCCCTCGCAGAACACTAAAGCTTTCTTT CASSQDPSQNTKAFF
- many TRBJ1-2 TRBV12-3/TRBV12-4 TGTGCCAGCAGTTTGGGCTTCTATGGCTACACCTTC CASSLGFYGYTF
TRBD2 many TRBJ2-7 TRBV20-1 TGCAGTGCTACCGGGGGGGGACTCCCAGCTGGGAACGAGCAGTACTTC CSATGGGLPAGNEQYF
- - TRBJ1-1 TRBV18 TGTGCCAGCTCAGGACAAGGGTCCATGAACACTGAAGCTTTCTTT CASSGQGSMNTEAFF
TRBD1 - TRBJ2-7 TRBV6-1 TGTGCCAGCAGGGCGGGACAGGGGGTTTACGAGCAGTACTTC CASRAGQGVYEQYF
TRBD1 many TRBJ2-2 TRBV18 TGTGCCAGCTCACCACGCCAGGGGGACACCGGGGAGCTGTTTTTT CASSPRQGDTGELFF
- - TRBJ1-2 TRBV6-2/TRBV6-3 TGTGCCAGCACCCCCCCGGGAACGAAAAGGGGCTACACCTTC CASTPPGTKRGYTF
- many TRBJ2-4 TRBV6-5 TGTGCCAGCAGTTACGGTCCAGTAAACATTCAGTACTTC CASSYGPVNIQYF
- - TRBJ2-2 TRBV28 TGTGCCAGCAGTCCTATATCCCGACGGAAGAACACCGGGGAGCTGTTTTTT CASSPISRRKNTGELFF
TRBD1 many TRBJ1-5 TRBV20-1 TGCAGTGCTAGGGATGGACAGGGAGGTCAGCCCCAGCATTTT CSARDGQGGQPQHF
TRBD2 many TRBJ2-7 TRBV14 TGTGCCAGCAGCCGGCAGGCGGCGGGAGCCTACGAGCAGTACTTC CASSRQAAGAYEQYF
- many TRBJ1-5 TRBV20-1 TGCAGTGCTGGGACAAGAAGCAATCAGCCCCAGCATTTT CSAGTRSNQPQHF